The clone carrying this T cell receptor (beta chain) was counted between two and nine times. Its antigen remains unidentified. One entry per CDR3 protein results from TCRdb running MiXCR on the reads. The sample has tens of thousands of distinct CDR3 sequences, 12% seen once. The CDR3 runs to 13 residues. Germline values: CDR1 LNHNV, CDR2 YYDKDF (reference sequence). The germline V and J ends were trimmed by 0 bases and 7 bases, with 10 bases remaining between them. This sample stems from a study of type 1 regulatory T cells. The receptor's source is a human donor in good health. The genes are TRBV15 and TRBJ2-7; TRBD1 or TRBD2 may be the D gene (5 bases each). Sequencing input: cultured non-Tr1 T cells, either the whole culture or a sorted T cell fraction (not recorded which). The CDR3 nucleotides are TGTGCCACCAGCAGAGATCGGGGCTTGGAGCAGTACTTC. This translates into CATSRDRGLEQYF.